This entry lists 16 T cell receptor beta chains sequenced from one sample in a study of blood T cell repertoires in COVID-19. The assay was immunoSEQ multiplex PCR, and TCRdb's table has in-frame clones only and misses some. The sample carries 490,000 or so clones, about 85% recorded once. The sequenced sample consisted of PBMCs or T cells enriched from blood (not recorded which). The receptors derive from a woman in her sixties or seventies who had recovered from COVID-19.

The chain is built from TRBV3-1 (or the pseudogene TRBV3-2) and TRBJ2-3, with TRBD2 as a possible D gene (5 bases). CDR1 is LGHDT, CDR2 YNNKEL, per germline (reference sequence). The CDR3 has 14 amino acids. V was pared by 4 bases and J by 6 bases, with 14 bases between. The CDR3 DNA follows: TGTGCCAGCAGCCCTGGACTCTCTAGGGATACGCAGTATTTT. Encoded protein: CASSPGLSRDTQYF.

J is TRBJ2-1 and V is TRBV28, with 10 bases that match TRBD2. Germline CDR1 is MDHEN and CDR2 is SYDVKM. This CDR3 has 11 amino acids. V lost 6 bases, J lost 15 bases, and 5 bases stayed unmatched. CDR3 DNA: TGTGCCAGCAGAAGCAGCGGGGGGGTGTTCTTC. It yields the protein CASRSSGGVFF. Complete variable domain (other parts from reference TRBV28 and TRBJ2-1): DVKVTQSSRYLVKRTGEKVFLECVQDMDHENMFWYRQDPGLGLRLIYFSYDVKMKEKGDIPEGYSVSREKKERFSLILESASTNQTSMYLCASRSSGGVFFGPGTRLTVL.

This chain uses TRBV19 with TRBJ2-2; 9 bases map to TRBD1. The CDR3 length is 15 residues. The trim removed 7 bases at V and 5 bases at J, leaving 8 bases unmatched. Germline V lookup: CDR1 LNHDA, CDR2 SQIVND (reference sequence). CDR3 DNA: TGTGCCAGTATCACGACAGGGGGGTGGACCGGGGAGCTGTTTTTT. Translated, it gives CASITTGGWTGELFF.

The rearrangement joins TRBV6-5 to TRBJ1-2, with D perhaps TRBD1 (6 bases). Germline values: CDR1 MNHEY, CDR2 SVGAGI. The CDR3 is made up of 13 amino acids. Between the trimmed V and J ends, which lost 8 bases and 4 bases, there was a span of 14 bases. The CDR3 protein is CASGNRVTYGYTF. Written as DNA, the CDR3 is TGTGCCAGCGGAAACAGGGTAACCTATGGCTACACCTTC.

DNA for the CDR3: TGTGCCAGCGGACAGGGGCCGGCCGGGGAGCTGTTTTTT. Amino acid sequence: CASGQGPAGELFF. The rearrangement joins TRBV6-4 to TRBJ2-2; 9 bases agree with TRBD1. CDR1 is MRHNA and CDR2 is SNTAGT in the germline V gene. This CDR3 contains 13 residues. V lost 8 bases and J lost 6; bases outside the gene matches: 4.

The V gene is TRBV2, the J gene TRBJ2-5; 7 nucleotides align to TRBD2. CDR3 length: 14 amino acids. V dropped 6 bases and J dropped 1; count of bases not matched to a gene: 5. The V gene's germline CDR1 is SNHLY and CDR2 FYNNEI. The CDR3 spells CASRFLAAQETQYF. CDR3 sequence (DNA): TGTGCCAGCAGATTTCTAGCGGCCCAAGAGACCCAGTACTTC.

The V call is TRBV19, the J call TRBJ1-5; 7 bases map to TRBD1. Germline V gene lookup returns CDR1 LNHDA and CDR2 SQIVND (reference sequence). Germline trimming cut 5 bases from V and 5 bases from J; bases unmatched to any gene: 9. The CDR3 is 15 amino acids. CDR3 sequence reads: CASSHTYRGHQPQHF. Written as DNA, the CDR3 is TGTGCCAGTAGTCATACCTACAGGGGTCATCAGCCCCAGCATTTT.

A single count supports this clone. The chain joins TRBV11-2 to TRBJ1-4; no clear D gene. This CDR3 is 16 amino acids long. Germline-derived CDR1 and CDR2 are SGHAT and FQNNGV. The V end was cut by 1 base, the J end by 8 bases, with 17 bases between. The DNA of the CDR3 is TGTGCCAGCAGCTTAGGAGTCAGTAGCTATGGAGAAAAACTGTTTTTT. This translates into CASSLGVSSYGEKLFF.

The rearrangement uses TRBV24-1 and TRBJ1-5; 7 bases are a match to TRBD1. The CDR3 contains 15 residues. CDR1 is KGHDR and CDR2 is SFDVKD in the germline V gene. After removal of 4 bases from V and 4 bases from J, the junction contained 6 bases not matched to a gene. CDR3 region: CATSEEGAPNQPQHF. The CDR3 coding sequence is TGTGCCACCAGTGAGGAGGGGGCGCCGAATCAGCCCCAGCATTTT.

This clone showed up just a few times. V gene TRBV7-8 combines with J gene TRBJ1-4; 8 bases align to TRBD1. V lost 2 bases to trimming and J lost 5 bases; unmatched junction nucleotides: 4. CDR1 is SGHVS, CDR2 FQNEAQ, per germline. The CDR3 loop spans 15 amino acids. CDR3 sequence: CASSLTRDRNEKLFF. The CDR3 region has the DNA TGTGCCAGCAGCTTAACGAGGGACAGGAATGAAAAACTGTTTTTT. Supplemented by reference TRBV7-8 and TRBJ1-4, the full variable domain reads GAGVSQSPRYKVAKRGQDVALRCDPISGHVSLFWYQQALGQGPEFLTYFQNEAQLDKSGLPSDRFFAERPEGSVSTLKIQRTQQEDSAVYLCASSLTRDRNEKLFFGSGTQLSVL.

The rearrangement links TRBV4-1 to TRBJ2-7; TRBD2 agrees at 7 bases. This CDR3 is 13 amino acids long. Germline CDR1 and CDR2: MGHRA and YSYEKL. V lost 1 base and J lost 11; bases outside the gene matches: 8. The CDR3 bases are TGCGCCAGCAGCCAAGGTCTAGCGGAGAAGAAGTACTTC. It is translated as CASSQGLAEKKYF.

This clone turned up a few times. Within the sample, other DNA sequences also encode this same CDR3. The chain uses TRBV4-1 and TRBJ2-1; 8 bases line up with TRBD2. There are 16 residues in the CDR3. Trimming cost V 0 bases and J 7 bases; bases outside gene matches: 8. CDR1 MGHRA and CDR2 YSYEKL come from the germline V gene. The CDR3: CASSQESGGALNEQFF. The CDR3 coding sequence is TGCGCCAGCAGCCAAGAGTCCGGGGGGGCCCTGAATGAGCAGTTCTTC.

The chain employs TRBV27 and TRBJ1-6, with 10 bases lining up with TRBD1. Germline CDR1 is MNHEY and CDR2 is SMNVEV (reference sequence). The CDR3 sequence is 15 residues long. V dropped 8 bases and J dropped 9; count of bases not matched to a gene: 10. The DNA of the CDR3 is TGTGCCAGCGGATTCCCGGGACAGGGGTTTTCACCCCTCCACTTT. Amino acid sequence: CASGFPGQGFSPLHF.

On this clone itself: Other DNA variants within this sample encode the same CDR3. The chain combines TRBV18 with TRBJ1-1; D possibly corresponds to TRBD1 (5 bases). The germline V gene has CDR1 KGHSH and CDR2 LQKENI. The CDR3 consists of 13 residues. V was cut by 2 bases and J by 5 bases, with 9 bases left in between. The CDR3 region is CASSPTGRTEAFF. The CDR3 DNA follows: TGTGCCAGCTCACCAACAGGTCGGACTGAAGCTTTCTTT.

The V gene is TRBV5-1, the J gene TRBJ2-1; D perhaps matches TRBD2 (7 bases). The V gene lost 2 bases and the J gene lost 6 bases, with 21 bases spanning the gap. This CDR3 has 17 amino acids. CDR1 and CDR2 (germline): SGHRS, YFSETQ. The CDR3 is CASSFEFRGTGGNEQFF. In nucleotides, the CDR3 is TGCGCCAGCAGCTTCGAATTCAGGGGAACGGGGGGCAATGAGCAGTTCTTC.

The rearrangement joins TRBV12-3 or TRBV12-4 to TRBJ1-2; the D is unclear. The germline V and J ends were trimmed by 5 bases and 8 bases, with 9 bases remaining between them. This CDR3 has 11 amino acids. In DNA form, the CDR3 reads TGTGCCAGCAGTCCCCACCAGGGCTACACCTTC. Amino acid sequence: CASSPHQGYTF.